This T cell receptor (beta chain) was obtained from a study of blood T cell repertoires in COVID-19. Germline CDR1 is MDHEN and CDR2 is SYDVKM. The CDR3 is 14 amino acids. Trimming shortened V by 3 bases and J by 2 bases, and 11 bases separated the two germline ends. Sequencing used immunoSEQ multiplex PCR; TCRdb keeps in-frame clones, though not all of them. The sample has approximately 230,000 clones, more than 85% seen once. The receptor was isolated from a woman in her 30s who had recovered from COVID-19. The chain recombines TRBV28 with TRBJ2-7; TRBD1 is a possible D gene (5 bases). The sample taken for sequencing was PBMCs or T cells enriched from blood (not recorded which). Here the CDR3 DNA reads TGTGCCAGCAGTTTCGGGCTAGGGGCCTACGAGCAGTACTTC. It encodes CASSFGLGAYEQYF.